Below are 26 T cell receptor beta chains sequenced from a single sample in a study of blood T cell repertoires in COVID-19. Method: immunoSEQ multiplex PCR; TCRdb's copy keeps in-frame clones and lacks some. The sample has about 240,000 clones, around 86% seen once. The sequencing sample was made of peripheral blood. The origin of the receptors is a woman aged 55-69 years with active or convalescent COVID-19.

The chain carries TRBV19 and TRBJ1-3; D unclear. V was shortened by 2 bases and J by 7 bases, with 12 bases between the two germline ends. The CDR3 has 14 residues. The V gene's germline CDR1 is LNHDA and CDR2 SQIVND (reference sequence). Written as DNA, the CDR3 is TGTGCCAGTAGTATAAGACCCGCGGGGAACACCATATATTTT. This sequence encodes CASSIRPAGNTIYF.

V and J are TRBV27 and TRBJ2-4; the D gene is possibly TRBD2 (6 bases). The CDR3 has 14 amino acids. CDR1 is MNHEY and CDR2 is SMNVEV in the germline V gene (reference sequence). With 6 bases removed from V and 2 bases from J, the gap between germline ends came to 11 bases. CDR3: CASRAGGTKNIQYF. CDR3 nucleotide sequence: TGTGCCAGCAGGGCCGGGGGAACCAAAAACATTCAGTACTTC.

CDR3 amino acids: CASSPFPDSKAFF. CDR3 bases: TGTGCCAGCAGCCCATTCCCCGACAGTAAAGCTTTCTTT. This chain joins TRBV27 and TRBJ1-1, with D tentatively TRBD1 (5 bases). The CDR3 is 13 amino acids. The ends were cut back, 6 bases at V and 9 bases at J, with 17 bases in the middle. The germline CDR1 and CDR2 sequences are MNHEY and SMNVEV (reference sequence).

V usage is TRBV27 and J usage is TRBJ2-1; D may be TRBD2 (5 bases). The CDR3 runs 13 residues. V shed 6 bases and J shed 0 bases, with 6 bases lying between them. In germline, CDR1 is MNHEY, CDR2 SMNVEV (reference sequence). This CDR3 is CASRGSSYNEQFF. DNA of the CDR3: TGTGCCAGCAGGGGGAGCTCCTACAATGAGCAGTTCTTC.

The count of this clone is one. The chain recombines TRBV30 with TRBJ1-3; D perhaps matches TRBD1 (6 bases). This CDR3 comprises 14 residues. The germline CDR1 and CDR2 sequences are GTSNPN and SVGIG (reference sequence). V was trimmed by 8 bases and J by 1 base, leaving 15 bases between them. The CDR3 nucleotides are TGTGCCAGAACTCAGGGGAAATCTGGAAACACCATATATTTT. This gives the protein CARTQGKSGNTIYF.

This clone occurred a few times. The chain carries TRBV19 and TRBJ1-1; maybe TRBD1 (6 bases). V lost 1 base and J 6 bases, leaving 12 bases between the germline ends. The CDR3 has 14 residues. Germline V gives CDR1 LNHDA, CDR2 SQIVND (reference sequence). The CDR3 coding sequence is TGTGCCAGTAGTATAGGTCCTTACAGGGCTGAAGCTTTCTTT. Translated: CASSIGPYRAEAFF.

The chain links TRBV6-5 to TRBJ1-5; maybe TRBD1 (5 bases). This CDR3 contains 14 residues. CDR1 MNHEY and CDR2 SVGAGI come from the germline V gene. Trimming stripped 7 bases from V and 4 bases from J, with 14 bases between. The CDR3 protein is CASTRESWNQPQHF. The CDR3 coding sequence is TGTGCCAGCACCAGGGAAAGTTGGAATCAGCCCCAGCATTTT.

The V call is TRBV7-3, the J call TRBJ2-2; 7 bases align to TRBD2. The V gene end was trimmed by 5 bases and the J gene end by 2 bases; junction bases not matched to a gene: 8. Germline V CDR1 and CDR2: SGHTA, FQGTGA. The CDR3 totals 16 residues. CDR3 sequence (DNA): TGTGCCAGCAGCCCCTCCGGGACTACAAACACCGGGGAGCTGTTTTTT. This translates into CASSPSGTTNTGELFF.

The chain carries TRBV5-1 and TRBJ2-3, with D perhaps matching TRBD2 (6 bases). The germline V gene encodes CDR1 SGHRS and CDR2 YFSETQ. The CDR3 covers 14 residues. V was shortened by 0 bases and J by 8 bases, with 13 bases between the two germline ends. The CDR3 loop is CASSLGLGPATQYF. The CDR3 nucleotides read TGCGCCAGCAGCTTGGGACTAGGCCCGGCTACGCAGTATTTT.

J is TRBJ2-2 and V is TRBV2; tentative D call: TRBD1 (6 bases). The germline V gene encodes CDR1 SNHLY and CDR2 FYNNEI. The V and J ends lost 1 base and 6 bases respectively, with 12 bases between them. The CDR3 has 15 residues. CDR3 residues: CASSEEGGWAGELFF. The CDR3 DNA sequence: TGTGCCAGCAGTGAAGAAGGGGGATGGGCCGGGGAGCTGTTTTTT.

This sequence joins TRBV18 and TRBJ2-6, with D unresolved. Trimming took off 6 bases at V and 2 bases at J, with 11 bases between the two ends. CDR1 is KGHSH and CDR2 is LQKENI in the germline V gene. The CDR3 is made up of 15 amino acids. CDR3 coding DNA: TGTGCCAGCTCCCTGAGGTCAGCTGGGGCCAACGTCCTGACTTTC. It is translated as CASSLRSAGANVLTF.

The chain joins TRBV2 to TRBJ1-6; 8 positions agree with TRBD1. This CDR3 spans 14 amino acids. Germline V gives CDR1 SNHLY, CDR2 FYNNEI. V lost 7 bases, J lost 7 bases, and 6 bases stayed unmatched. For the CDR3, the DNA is TGTGCCAGCACCTTGACAGGGGAGAATTCACCCCTCCACTTT. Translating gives CASTLTGENSPLHF.

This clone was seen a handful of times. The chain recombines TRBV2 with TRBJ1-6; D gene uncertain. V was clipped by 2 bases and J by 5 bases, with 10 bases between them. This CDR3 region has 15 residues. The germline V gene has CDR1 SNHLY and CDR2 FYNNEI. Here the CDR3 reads CASSEQVLNNSPLHF. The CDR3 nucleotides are TGTGCCAGCAGTGAACAGGTCCTAAATAATTCACCCCTCCACTTT.

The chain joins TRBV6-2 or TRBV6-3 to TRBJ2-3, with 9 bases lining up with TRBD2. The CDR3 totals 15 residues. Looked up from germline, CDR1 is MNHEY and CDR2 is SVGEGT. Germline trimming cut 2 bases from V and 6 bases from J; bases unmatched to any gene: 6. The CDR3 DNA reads TGTGCCAGCAGTTACGATGCGGGGGGGCTCGATACGCAGTATTTT. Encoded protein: CASSYDAGGLDTQYF.

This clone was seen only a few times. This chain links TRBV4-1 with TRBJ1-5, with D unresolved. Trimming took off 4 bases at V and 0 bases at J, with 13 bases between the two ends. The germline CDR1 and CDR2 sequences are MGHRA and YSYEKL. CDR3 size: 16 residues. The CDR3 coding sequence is TGCGCCAGCAGCCCGCGGGCCGGAGATAGCAATCAGCCCCAGCATTTT. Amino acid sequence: CASSPRAGDSNQPQHF.

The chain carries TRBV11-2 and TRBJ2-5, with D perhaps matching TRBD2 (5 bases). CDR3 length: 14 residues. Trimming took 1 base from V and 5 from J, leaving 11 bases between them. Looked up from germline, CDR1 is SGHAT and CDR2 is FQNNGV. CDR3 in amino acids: CASSLGLASETQYF. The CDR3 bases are TGTGCCAGCAGCTTAGGGCTAGCCTCTGAGACCCAGTACTTC.

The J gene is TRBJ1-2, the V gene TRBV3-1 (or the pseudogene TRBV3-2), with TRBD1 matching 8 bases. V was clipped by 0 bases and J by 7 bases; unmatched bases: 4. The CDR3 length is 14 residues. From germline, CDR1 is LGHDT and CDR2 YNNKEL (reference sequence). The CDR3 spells CASSQEGRGLGYTF. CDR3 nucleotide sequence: TGTGCCAGCAGCCAAGAAGGCAGGGGGCTTGGCTACACCTTC.

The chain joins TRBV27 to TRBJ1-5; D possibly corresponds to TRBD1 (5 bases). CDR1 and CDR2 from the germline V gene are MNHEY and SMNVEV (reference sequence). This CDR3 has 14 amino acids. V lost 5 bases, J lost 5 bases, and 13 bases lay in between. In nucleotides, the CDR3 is TGTGCCAGCAGTACCCTACAGGTGGATCAGCCCCAGCATTTT. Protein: CASSTLQVDQPQHF.

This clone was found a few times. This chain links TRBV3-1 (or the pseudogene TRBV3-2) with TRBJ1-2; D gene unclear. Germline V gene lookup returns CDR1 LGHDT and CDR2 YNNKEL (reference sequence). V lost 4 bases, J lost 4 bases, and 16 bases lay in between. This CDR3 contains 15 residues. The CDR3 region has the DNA TGTGCCAGCAGCCCCTGGCGAGTAGCGGGCTATGGCTACACCTTC. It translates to CASSPWRVAGYGYTF.

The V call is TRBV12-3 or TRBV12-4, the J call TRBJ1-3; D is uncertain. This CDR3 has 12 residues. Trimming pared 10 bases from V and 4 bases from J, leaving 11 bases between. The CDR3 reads CATSSPGNTIYF. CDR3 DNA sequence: TGTGCCACCAGCTCCCCCGGAAACACCATATATTTT.

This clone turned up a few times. The CDR3 sequence: CASSTDFSTDTQYF. The CDR3 DNA reads as TGTGCCAGCAGCACCGACTTTAGCACAGATACGCAGTATTTT. The genes are TRBV11-2 and TRBJ2-3; the D is unclear. CDR1 SGHAT and CDR2 FQNNGV come from the germline V gene. The V and J ends lost 5 bases and 0 bases respectively, with 9 bases between them. The CDR3 sequence is 14 residues long.

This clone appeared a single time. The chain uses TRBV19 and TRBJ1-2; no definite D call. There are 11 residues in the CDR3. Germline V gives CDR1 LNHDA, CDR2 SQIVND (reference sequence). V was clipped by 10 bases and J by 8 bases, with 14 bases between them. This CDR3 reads CATTTSGGYTF. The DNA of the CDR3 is TGTGCCACCACCACCTCGGGAGGCTACACCTTC. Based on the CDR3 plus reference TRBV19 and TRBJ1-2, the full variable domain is DGGITQSPKYLFRKEGQNVTLSCEQNLNHDAMYWYRQDPGQGLRLIYYSQIVNDFQKGDIAEGYSVSREKKESFPLTVTSAQKNPTAFYLCATTTSGGYTFGSGTRLTVV.

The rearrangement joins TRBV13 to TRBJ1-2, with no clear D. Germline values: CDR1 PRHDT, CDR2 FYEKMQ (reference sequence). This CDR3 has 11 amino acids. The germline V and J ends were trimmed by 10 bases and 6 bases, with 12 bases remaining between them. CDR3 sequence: CATSAGNGYTF. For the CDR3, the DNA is TGTGCCACATCCGCCGGGAATGGCTACACCTTC.

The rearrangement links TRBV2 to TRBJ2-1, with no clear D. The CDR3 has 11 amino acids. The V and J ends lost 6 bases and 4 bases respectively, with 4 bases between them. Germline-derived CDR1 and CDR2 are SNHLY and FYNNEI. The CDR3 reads CASRAYNEQFF. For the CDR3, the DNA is TGTGCCAGCAGGGCATACAATGAGCAGTTCTTC.

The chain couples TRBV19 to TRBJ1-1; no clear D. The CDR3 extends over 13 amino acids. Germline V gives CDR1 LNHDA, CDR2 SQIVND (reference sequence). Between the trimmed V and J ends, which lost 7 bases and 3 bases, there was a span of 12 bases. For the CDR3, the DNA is TGTGCCAGTACCCCGGGGAGGGACACTGAAGCTTTCTTT. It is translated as CASTPGRDTEAFF.

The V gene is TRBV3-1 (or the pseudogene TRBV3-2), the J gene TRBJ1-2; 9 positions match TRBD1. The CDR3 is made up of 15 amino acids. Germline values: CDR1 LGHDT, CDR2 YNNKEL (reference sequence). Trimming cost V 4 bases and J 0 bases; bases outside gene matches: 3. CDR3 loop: CASSPRDRANYGYTF. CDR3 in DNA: TGTGCCAGCAGCCCCCGGGACAGGGCTAACTATGGCTACACCTTC.